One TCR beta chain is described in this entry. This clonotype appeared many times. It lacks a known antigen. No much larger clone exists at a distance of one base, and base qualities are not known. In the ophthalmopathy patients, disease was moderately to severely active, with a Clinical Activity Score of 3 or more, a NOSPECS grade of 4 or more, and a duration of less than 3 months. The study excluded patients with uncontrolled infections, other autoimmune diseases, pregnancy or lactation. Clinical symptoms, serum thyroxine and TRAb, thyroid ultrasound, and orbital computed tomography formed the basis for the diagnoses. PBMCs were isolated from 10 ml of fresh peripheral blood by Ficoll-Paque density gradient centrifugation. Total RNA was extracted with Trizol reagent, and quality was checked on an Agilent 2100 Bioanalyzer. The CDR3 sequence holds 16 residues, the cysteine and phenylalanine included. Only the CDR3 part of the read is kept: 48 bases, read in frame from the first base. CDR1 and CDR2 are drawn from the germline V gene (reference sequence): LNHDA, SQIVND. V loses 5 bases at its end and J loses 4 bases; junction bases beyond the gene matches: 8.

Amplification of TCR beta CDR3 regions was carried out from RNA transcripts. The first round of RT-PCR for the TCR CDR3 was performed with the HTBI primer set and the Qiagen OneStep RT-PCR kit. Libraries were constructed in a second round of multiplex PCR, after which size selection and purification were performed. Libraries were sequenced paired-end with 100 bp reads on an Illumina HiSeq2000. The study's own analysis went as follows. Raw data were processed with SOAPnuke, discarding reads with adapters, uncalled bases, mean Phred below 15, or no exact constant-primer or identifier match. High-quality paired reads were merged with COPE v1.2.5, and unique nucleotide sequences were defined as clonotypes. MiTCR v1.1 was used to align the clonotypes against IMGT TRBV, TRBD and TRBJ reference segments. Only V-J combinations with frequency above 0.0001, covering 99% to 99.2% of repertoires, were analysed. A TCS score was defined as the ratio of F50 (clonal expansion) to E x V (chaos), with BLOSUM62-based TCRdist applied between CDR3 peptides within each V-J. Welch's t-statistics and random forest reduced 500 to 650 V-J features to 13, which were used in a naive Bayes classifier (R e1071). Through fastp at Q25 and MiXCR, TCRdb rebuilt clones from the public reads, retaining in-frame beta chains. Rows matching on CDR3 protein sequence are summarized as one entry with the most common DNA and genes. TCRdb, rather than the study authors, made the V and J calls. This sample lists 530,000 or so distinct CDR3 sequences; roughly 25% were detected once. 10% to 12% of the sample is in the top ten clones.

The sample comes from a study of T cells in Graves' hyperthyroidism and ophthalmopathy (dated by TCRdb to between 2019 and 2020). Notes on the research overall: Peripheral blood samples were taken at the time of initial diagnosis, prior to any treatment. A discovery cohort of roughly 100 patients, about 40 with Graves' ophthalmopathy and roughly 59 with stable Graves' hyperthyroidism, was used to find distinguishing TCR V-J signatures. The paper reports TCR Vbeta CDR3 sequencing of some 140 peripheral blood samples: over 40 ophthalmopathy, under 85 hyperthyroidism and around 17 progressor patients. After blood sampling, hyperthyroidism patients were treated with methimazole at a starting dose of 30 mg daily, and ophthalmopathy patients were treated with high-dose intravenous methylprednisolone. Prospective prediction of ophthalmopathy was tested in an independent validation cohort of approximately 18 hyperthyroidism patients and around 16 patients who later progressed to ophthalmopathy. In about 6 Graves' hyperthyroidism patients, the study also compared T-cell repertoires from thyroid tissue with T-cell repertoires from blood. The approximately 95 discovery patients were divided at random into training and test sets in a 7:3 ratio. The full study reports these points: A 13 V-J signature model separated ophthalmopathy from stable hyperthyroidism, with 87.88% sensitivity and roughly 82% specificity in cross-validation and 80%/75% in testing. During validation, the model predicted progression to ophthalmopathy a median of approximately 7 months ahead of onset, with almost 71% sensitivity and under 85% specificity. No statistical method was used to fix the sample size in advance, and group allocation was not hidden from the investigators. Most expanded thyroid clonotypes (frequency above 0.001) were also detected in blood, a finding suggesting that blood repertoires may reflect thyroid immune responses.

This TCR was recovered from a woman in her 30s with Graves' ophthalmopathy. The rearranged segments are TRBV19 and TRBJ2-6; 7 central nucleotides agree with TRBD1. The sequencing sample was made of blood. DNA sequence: TGTGCCAGTAGTTCTCGACAGGGCTCCGGGGCCAACGTCCTGACTTTC. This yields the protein CASSSRQGSGANVLTF.